Detailed here is one T cell receptor (beta chain). Indicated time point: pretreatment peripheral blood. Data came from immunoSEQ multiplex PCR; TCRdb stores just in-frame clones and leaves some out. The profile shows 55,000 to 80,000 clones, approximately 84% of them singletons. V was clipped by 6 bases and J by 4 bases, with 9 bases between them. Germline V CDR1 and CDR2: LNHDA, SQIVND (reference sequence). The CDR3 is made up of 12 amino acids. These data belong to a study of PD-L1 blockade in urothelial cancer. V usage is TRBV19 and J usage is TRBJ1-1, with D uncertain. The TCR sequence derives from a man aged 60 to 75 with urothelial cancer. Specimen: PBMCs, collected around atezolizumab (anti-PD-L1) treatment. CDR3 region: CASRGGRTEAFF. DNA for the CDR3: TGTGCCAGTAGGGGCGGGCGCACTGAAGCTTTCTTT.